This T cell receptor (beta chain) was sequenced in a study of cytomegalovirus exposure and HLA in healthy donors. Study-wide background: Among the 400 or so donors who were genotyped, about 86% fell in the genetic ancestry cluster that is associated with self-reported Caucasian donors. Study-wide findings and caveats: A later analysis reportedly identified an Asian-associated ancestry cluster as carrying fewer N-insertions than the approximately 670-donor mean.

Of note for this clone: Its antigen remains unidentified.

Per germline, CDR1 MDHEN and CDR2 SYDVKM. V was clipped by 7 bases and J by 0 bases; unmatched bases: 9. CDR3 length: 15 amino acids. The PCR had 60 Vbeta and 13 Jbeta primers. Only in-frame clones appear in the TCRdb table, and some are missing; sequencing was by immunoSEQ multiplex PCR. The repertoire holds 95,000 to 150,000 clones, with about 78% as singletons. The sequenced material came from PBMCs. This rearrangement joins TRBV28 to TRBJ2-7; 7 bases agree with TRBD2. The TCR was taken from a young man in good health and CMV-seronegative. The CDR3 is CASTPGRGSSYEQYF. For the CDR3, the DNA is TGTGCCAGCACCCCTGGGCGGGGGAGCTCCTACGAGCAGTACTTC.